This T cell receptor beta chain was recovered during a study of T cell repertoires in ileal Crohn's disease. The time point: inflamed ileum from the surgical specimen. J was trimmed by 9 bases and V by 4 bases; bases with no gene match: 18. CDR3 length: 18 amino acids. CDR1 and CDR2 (germline): SEHNR, FQNEAQ (reference sequence). The protocol was immunoSEQ multiplex PCR, while the TCRdb copy is restricted to in-frame clones and leaves out a portion. The table has more than 15,000 clones, 76% seen once. This clone has just a few counts. The source material was ileal tissue. V gene TRBV7-9 combines with J gene TRBJ2-1, with 10 bases lining up with TRBD1. The source is an adult with Crohn's disease. The CDR3 coding sequence is TGTGCCAGCAGCTCCCAGGAGACAGGGGGCTTTAGATACGGTGAGCAGTTCTTC. Translation: CASSSQETGGFRYGEQFF.